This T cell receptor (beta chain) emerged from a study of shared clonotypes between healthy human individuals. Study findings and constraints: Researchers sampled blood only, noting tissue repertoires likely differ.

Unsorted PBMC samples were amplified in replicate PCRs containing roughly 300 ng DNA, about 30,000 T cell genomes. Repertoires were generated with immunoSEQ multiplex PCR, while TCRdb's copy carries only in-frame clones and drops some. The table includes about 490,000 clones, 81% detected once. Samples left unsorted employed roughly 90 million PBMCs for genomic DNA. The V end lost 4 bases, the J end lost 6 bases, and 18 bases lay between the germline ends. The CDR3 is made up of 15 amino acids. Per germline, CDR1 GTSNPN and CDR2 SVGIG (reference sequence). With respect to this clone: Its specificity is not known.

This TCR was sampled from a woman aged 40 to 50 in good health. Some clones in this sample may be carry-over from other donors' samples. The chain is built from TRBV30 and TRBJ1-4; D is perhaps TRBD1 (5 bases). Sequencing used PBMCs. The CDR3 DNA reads TGTGCCTGGACTGCCCCCGGGGCCGACCATGAAAAACTGTTTTTT. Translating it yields CAWTAPGADHEKLFF.